This T cell receptor (beta chain) was sequenced in a study of regulatory T cells in long-lasting Graves disease. The CDR3 spans 20 residues. With V trimmed by 3 bases and J by 5 bases, 22 bases remained unmatched. This clonotype has ten or more counts. TCR beta libraries were built with iRepertoire HTBI primers and Arm-PCR of CDR3 regions. TCRdb independently ran MiXCR on the multiplex PCR reads; one entry per CDR3 protein. The sample shows fewer than 450,000 distinct CDR3 sequences, 15% of them seen only once. Time point specified: newly diagnosed GD, antithyroid drugs for less than 3 months. PBMC RNA served as the TCR library source. The same specimen was also included in a second study, on T cells in Graves' hyperthyroidism and ophthalmopathy.

Sequencing used peripheral blood mononuclear cells (PBMCs), obtained at new diagnosis, from a patient treated with antithyroid drugs. V gene TRBV12-3 or TRBV12-4 combines with J gene TRBJ2-1; 7 bases line up with TRBD2. The source of this sequence is a woman aged 40 to 49 with Graves disease. The CDR3 reads CASSLSWRELTGLEDNEQFF. The DNA for the CDR3 is TGTGCCAGCAGTTTGAGTTGGCGAGAACTAACAGGACTAGAAGACAATGAGCAGTTCTTC.